This TCR beta chain came from a study of T cells in Graves' hyperthyroidism and ophthalmopathy. Study-level results: Ophthalmopathy was distinguished from stable hyperthyroidism by 13 V-J signatures. Most clonotypes that expanded in the thyroid above 0.001 also showed up in blood.

From RNA transcripts, TCR beta CDR3 regions were amplified. When the TCR CDR3 underwent first-round RT-PCR, the HTBI primer set was used. Each CDR3 protein is one row after TCRdb ran MiXCR on the multiplex PCR reads. The sample consists of approximately 510,000 distinct CDR3 sequences, less than 25% of them appearing once. Hyperthyroidism was newly diagnosed in patients aged 18 to 65 (duration under 2 months). This CDR3 has 17 residues. V was pared by 1 base and J by 0 bases, with 9 bases of the junction left unmatched. Germline V gene data show CDR1 as MGHRA and CDR2 as YSYEKL. To note about this clonotype: What it binds is not known.

This sequence joins TRBV4-1 and TRBJ2-7; the match to TRBD1 covers 7 bases. The TCR was taken from a man aged 18 to 29 with Graves' hyperthyroidism. Sequenced input: blood. The CDR3 here is CASSQVSGTVTSYEQYF. The CDR3 bases are TGCGCCAGCAGCCAAGTGTCCGGGACAGTCACCTCCTACGAGCAGTACTTC.